This T cell receptor beta chain was captured in a study of human T cells and chemical hapten exposure. There are 17 residues in the CDR3. Germline V gene data show CDR1 as SGHRS and CDR2 as YFSETQ. V was trimmed by 4 bases and J by 0 bases, leaving 16 bases between them. Using its own MiXCR run on the RACE reads, TCRdb lists one record per CDR3 protein. The sample records tens of thousands of distinct CDR3 sequences, about 14% being singletons. Time point specified: pre-sensitization, week 0. Treatment specified: therapeutic diphenylcyclopropenone sensitization with weekly scalp DPC. This clonotype has more than one count but fewer than ten.

The sequencing used whole blood, collected in connection with sensitization to the hapten diphenylcyclopropenone (DPC). This clonotype was sampled from a woman aged 50 to 60 with alopecia areata. Some clones in this sample may be carry-over from other donors' samples. V is TRBV5-1 and J is TRBJ1-4, with D unresolved. Here the CDR3 reads CASSTAGRDATNEKLFF. CDR3 DNA sequence: TGCGCCAGCAGCACAGCCGGACGGGATGCAACTAATGAAAAACTGTTTTTT. Full variable domain (missing parts from reference TRBV5-1 and TRBJ1-4): KAGVTQTPRYLIKTRGQQVTLSCSPISGHRSVSWYQQTPGQGLQFLFEYFSETQRNKGNFPGRFSGRQFSNSRSEMNVSTLELGDSALYLCASSTAGRDATNEKLFFGSGTQLSVL.